The sequence of this TCR beta chain was determined in a study of shared clonotypes between healthy human individuals (dated by TCRdb to 2020 to 2021). General notes on the study: The cohort comprised two women and a few men aged 18 to 49 years. For each donor, three plates each were used for CD4 naive and CD4 memory, two plates were used for CD8 naive, and one plate was used for CD8 memory. Blood TCR repertoires of 5 or 6 healthy adults were deeply sequenced to estimate repertoire size and the extent of clonotype sharing between individuals. To increase sequencing depth and limit assay-specific biases, different laboratories used diverse techniques to prepare libraries and sequence TCR repertoires. Per donor, leukapheresis produced somewhere between about 0.85 and 9.5 billion PBMCs.

This clone was observed a single time. What this receptor recognizes is not known. One base away there is no much larger clone; base qualities are not given. Using the deep immunoSEQ assay, multiplex PCR amplified TCR CDR3 regions from genomic DNA. For each cell subset, the extracted genomic DNA was distributed evenly across all wells of several immunoSEQ 96-well plates, and each plate served as one replicate. For sorted subsets, about 210 ng of genomic DNA, equivalent to around 31,000 T cell genomes, went into each replicate PCR. Purified libraries were measured with a Qubit 3.0 fluorometer, size-checked on a Bioanalyzer 2100, and measured again with the KAPA Library Quantification kit. A separate single-read 150-cycle Illumina NextSeq 550 flow cell was used to sequence each immunoSEQ 96-well plate. The authors' pipeline ran thus. Because the immunoSEQ output included only junctional sequences and no quality scores, the filtering could not be the same as the filtering used for full-length reads. To assign V/J genes and CDR3, sequences were annotated against IMGT germline references using PyIR, a Python wrapper for IgBLAST v1.9. Reads were filtered out if the reads had weak V/J assignments (E-value above 1e-6), no CDR3, stop codons, out-of-frame junctions, or ambiguous translated residues. V3J clonotypes were defined as sequences sharing an identical inferred V gene, J gene, and CDR3 amino acid sequence. Percentage overlap between repertoires was computed as shared unique clonotypes divided by the size of the smaller repertoire. RTK rarefaction, the Chao1 estimator, and Recon v2.1 estimates of unobserved clonotypes were used to assess repertoire richness. Generation probabilities were computed with OLGA for all TCRbeta clonotypes obtained by the gDNA method from a few donors. The table comes from immuneACCESS by way of TCRdb, which keeps in-frame sequences with V and J called. Part of the clones is missing from these tables; in studies checked, under half for an unresolved V gene and the rest for unknown reasons. V, J and clone size are taken as reported in that table, and D and trimming were inferred from the DNA itself. The sample has a few million clones on record, roughly 90% of them singletons. About 0.41% of the sample rests with the top ten.

Study-wide conclusions, independent of this receptor: Naive subsets generally had larger estimated clonotype richness than memory subsets did. Based on pairwise subsampling, the degree of clonotype sharing among donors was expected to be affected by sequencing depth. Sharing across a handful of donors was observed for about 5% of naive CD4, over 3% of naive CD8, 2% to 2.5% of memory CD4, and around 0.44% of memory CD8 clonotypes. Because the study included a small number of donors, the genetic and exposure-history diversity represented was limited. Only blood was sampled, and tissue TCR repertoires likely differ from those in blood. Even with the large sequencing depth, rarefaction of the sorted-subset datasets indicated that sequencing was incomplete. Higher generation probabilities were observed for clonotypes shared by all four sorted-subset donors than for non-shared clonotypes.

CDR1 MNHNY and CDR2 SVGAGI were looked up in the germline V gene (reference sequence). Reading from cysteine to phenylalanine, the CDR3 counts 15 amino acids. CDR3 DNA only is kept here, 45 bases in frame from base 1. Trimming removed 0 bases from V and 8 bases from J, leaving 16 bases between the germline ends. The donors were healthy, HIV-negative adults with no recently reported acute infections or vaccinations. Only Caucasian adults living in Nashville, Tennessee, USA were represented among the donors. Magnetic negative selection was used to enrich CD4+ T cells, after which naive cells were positively selected on CD45RA and the negative fraction became the memory subset. After blood collection by leukapheresis, PBMCs were isolated using Ficoll-Histopaque density gradient centrifugation and then cryopreserved in the vapor phase of liquid nitrogen. Analytical flow cytometry was used to check the purity and quantity of every magnetically sorted T cell population. Genomic DNA was isolated from every sorted fraction and measured by UV absorbance on a Nanodrop 2000c.

The receptor was derived from a man aged 18 to 30 in good health. Some clones in this sample may be carry-over from other donors' samples. The chain is encoded by TRBV6-6 joined to TRBJ1-2; TRBD1 is possibly the D segment (6 matching bases). Sequenced sample: naive CD4+ T cells from PBMCs. Taken with the paper, the label for cell subset or site translates to: CD45RA+ positively selected. The CDR3 here reads CASSYSIQGVWGYTF. The sequence in DNA is TGTGCCAGCAGTTACTCGATACAGGGAGTCTGGGGCTACACCTTC.